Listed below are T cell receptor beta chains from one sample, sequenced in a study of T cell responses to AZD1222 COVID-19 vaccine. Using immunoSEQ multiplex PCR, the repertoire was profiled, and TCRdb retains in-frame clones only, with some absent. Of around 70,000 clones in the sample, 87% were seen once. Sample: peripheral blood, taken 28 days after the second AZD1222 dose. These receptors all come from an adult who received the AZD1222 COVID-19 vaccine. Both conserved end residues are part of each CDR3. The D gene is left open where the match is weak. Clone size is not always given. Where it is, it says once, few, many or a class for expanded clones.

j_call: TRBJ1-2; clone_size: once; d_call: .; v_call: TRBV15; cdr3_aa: CATSRGNTRGDYGYTF; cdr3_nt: TGTGCCACCAGCAGAGGGAACACTAGGGGAGACTATGGCTACACCTTC
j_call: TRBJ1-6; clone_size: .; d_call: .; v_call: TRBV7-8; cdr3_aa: CASSSPRTTNNSPLHF; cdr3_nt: TGTGCCAGCAGCTCCCCGCGTACAACCAATAATTCACCCCTCCACTTT
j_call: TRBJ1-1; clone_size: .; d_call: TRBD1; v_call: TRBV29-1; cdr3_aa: CSVTPGQGVEITEAFF; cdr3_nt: TGCAGCGTTACACCGGGACAGGGGGTTGAAATCACTGAAGCTTTCTTT
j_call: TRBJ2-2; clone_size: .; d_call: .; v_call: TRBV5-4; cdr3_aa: CASSQTYTGELFF; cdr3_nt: TGTGCCAGCAGCCAGACCTACACCGGGGAGCTGTTTTTT
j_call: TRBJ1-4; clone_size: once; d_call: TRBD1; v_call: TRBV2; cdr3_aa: CASSETGGGEKLFF; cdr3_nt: TGTGCCAGCAGTGAAACAGGGGGGGGTGAAAAACTGTTTTTT
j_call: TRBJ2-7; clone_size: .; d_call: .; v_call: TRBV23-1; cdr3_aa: CASSQSGRDPYEQYF; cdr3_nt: TGCGCCAGCAGTCAATCTGGGCGGGATCCCTACGAGCAGTACTTC
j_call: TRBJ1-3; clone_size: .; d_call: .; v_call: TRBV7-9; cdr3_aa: CASSRGGKGNTIYF; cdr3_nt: TGTGCCAGCAGCAGAGGGGGGAAGGGAAACACCATATATTTT
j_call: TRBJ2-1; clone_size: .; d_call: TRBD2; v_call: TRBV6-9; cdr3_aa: CASSYSPAGGSGNEQFF; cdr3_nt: TGTGCCAGCAGTTATTCTCCAGCGGGAGGGTCTGGTAATGAGCAGTTCTTC
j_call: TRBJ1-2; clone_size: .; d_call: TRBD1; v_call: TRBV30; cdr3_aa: CAWSEQTGANYGYTF; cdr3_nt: TGTGCCTGGAGCGAACAGACAGGGGCTAACTATGGCTACACCTTC
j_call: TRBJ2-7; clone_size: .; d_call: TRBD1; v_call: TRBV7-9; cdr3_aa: CAADRDRDGEQYF; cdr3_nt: TGTGCCGCCGACCGGGACAGGGACGGCGAGCAGTACTTC
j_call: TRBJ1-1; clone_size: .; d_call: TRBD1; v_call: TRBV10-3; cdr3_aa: CAISPGQLNTEAFF; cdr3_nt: TGTGCCATCAGTCCGGGACAGCTGAACACTGAAGCTTTCTTT
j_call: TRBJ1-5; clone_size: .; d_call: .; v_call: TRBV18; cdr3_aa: CASSPGQGRYQPQHF; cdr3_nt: TGTGCCAGCTCACCCGGTCAGGGTAGGTATCAGCCCCAGCATTTT
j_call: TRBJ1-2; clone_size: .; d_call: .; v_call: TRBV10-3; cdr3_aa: CATRDGSGVDGYTF; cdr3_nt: TGTGCCACCCGCGATGGATCGGGTGTCGATGGCTACACCTTC
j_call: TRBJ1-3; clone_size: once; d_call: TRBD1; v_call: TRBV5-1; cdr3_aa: CASSQGTARNTIYF; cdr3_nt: TGCGCCAGCAGCCAAGGGACAGCGCGAAACACCATATATTTT
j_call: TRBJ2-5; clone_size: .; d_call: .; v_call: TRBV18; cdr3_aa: CASSPSGQETQYF; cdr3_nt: TGTGCCAGCTCACCATCGGGTCAAGAGACCCAGTACTTC
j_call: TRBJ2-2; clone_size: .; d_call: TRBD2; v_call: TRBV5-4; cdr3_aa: CASSLGTSVPGELFF; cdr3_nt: TGTGCCAGCAGCTTGGGGACTAGCGTTCCCGGGGAGCTGTTTTTT
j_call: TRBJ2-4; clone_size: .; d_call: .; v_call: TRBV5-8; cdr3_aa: CASSSDLLAKNIQYF; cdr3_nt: TGTGCCAGCAGCTCGGACCTACTAGCCAAAAACATTCAGTACTTC
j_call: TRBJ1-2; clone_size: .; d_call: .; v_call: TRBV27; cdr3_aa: CASSLTANYGYTF; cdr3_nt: TGTGCCAGCAGTTTAACGGCTAACTATGGCTACACCTTC
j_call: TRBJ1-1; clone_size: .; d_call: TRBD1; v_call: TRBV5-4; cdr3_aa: CASSSQTGGRTEAFF; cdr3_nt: TGTGCCAGCAGCTCCCAGACAGGGGGTCGGACTGAAGCTTTCTTT
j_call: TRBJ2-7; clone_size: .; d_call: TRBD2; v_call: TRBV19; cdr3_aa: CASSPRTSGYDYEQYF; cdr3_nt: TGTGCCAGTAGTCCCCGGACTAGCGGGTACGACTACGAGCAGTACTTC
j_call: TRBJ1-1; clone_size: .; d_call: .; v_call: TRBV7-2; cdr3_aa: CASSLVRTEAFF; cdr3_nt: TGTGCCAGCAGCTTAGTAAGGACTGAAGCTTTCTTT
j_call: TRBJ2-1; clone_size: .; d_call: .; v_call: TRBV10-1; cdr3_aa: CASSEGYNEQFF; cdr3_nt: TGCGCCAGCAGTGAAGGCTACAATGAGCAGTTCTTC
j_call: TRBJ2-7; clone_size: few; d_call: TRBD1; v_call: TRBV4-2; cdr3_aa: CASSQGTGRYEQYF; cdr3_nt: TGTGCCAGCAGCCAAGGGACAGGGAGATACGAGCAGTACTTC